This TCR beta chain was recovered during a study of cytomegalovirus exposure and HLA in healthy donors. Study-level findings and limits: TCR beta sequences reportedly predicted most subjects' HLA-A and HLA-B alleles accurately. It was only CMV serostatus that was available as immune exposure information.

Concerning this clone: Its specificity is not known.

Looked up from germline, CDR1 is SEHNR and CDR2 is FQNEAQ (reference sequence). Trimming removed 6 bases from V and 0 bases from J; junction bases left unmatched: 4. This CDR3 comprises 15 residues. PCR involved 60 Vbeta and 13 Jbeta primers. Assay used: immunoSEQ multiplex PCR; TCRdb lists only in-frame clones, some missing. The profile covers under 70,000 clones, with more than 80% appearing a single time and roughly 2% taken by the ten largest. The clonotype was recovered from a woman aged 30 to 39 in good health and CMV-seronegative. The chain uses TRBV7-9 and TRBJ2-2; TRBD2 aligns across 7 bases. The material sequenced was PBMCs. CDR3 region: CASSPSGSNTGELFF. CDR3 nucleotides: TGTGCCAGCAGTCCTAGCGGATCGAACACCGGGGAGCTGTTTTTT.